This T cell receptor (beta chain) was found in a study of CD8 T cells in Susac syndrome. The CDR3 length is 14 residues. The germline V and J ends were trimmed by 4 bases and 7 bases, with 13 bases remaining between them. The germline CDR1 and CDR2 sequences are LGHDT and YNNKEL (reference sequence). When the RNA was reverse transcribed, random hexamers were used with an input of about 0.45 to 1 ug. Amplification of TCR beta CDR3 used immunoSEQ multiplex PCR across 54 Vbeta and 13 Jbeta. TCRdb re-called the immunoSEQ multiplex PCR reads with MiXCR, one entry per CDR3 protein. The sample lists about 240,000 distinct CDR3 sequences, about 96% occurring once.

Sequenced sample: CD4+ T cells from PBMCs. The TCR comes from a human donor with Susac syndrome. The chain employs TRBV3-1 and TRBJ2-2; D perhaps matches TRBD2 (6 bases). The CDR3 is CASSPRLVNGELFF. CDR3 bases: TGTGCCAGCAGCCCCAGACTAGTTAACGGGGAGCTGTTTTTT.